The rows below give T cell receptor beta chains drawn from one sample of a study of T cell repertoires in cytomegalovirus infection. TCRdb reprocessed the reads via MiXCR and lists one record per CDR3 protein. The table includes over 100,000 distinct CDR3 sequences, 16% detected once. The sequenced sample consisted of PBMCs. All receptors derive from a human donor in good health (CMV status not recorded). Some clones in this sample may be carry-over from other donors' samples. Each CDR3 is given with its conserved first and last residue. Each record gives: J gene, clone size, V gene, D gene, CDR3 DNA, CDR3 protein. The D gene is left open where the match is weak. Not all rows give a size; the values are once, few, many and, for expanded clones, a class.

TRBJ2-3,few,TRBV20-1,TRBD2,TGCAGTGCTAGGGTAGCGGGGGGCAGGGCAGATACGCAGTATTTT,CSARVAGGRADTQYF
TRBJ1-2,few,TRBV28,-,TGTGCCAGCAGGAGGATCGACTATGGCTACACCTTC,CASRRIDYGYTF
TRBJ2-4,few,TRBV2,-,TGTGCCAGCAGTGAGTTCGGGTCCATTCAGTACTTC,CASSEFGSIQYF
TRBJ1-4,many,TRBV28,-,TGTGCCAGCGGATTGACCTCAACTAATGAAAAACTGTTTTTT,CASGLTSTNEKLFF
TRBJ2-1,-,TRBV4-1,TRBD2,TGCGCCAGCAGCCAAGAATCCGGACTAGCGGGGTTATCTATCTACAATGAGCAGTTCTTC,CASSQESGLAGLSIYNEQFF
TRBJ2-7,many,TRBV6-2/TRBV6-3,-,TGTGCCAGCGGAACACTGGGACGGATCTACGAGCAGTACTTC,CASGTLGRIYEQYF
TRBJ2-7,many,TRBV7-2,-,TGTGCCAGCAGCAGACACAGGTTCGGATACGAGCAGTACTTC,CASSRHRFGYEQYF
TRBJ2-7,-,TRBV6-2/TRBV6-3,-,TGTGCCAGCACTAAAAGGACAGCCTTCGCCTCCTACGAGCAGTACTTC,CASTKRTAFASYEQYF
TRBJ1-6,few,TRBV20-1,-,TGCAGTGCTAGAGAGGGGGGAATCTCCTATAATTCACCCCTCCACTTT,CSAREGGISYNSPLHF
TRBJ1-2,few,TRBV5-4,TRBD1,TGTGCCAGCAGCCTGTCTTCAGGGGGACTTAACTATGGCTACACCTTC,CASSLSSGGLNYGYTF
TRBJ2-5,few,TRBV9,-,TGTGCCAGCAGCACCAGTGAAGAGACCCAGTACTTC,CASSTSEETQYF
TRBJ2-1,many,TRBV5-1,-,TGCGCCAGCAGCTTGGCGTCTTCGGGGAACGTCAATGAGCAGTTCTTC,CASSLASSGNVNEQFF
TRBJ1-5,-,TRBV11-3,TRBD1,TGTGCCAGCACCCCCGGGACAGGGGGCCATCAGCCCCAGCATTTT,CASTPGTGGHQPQHF
TRBJ2-2,many,TRBV7-3,-,TGTGCCAGCAGCTTACGGGGCCTTAACACCGGGGAGCTGTTTTTT,CASSLRGLNTGELFF
TRBJ2-3,-,TRBV7-2,TRBD2,TGTGCCAGCAGCTTAGGACTAGCGGGTGAGGCTACGCAGTATTTT,CASSLGLAGEATQYF
TRBJ1-1,many,TRBV19,TRBD1,TGTGCCAGTAGTCCAGGATTTGGGACAGGTAACACTGAAGCTTTCTTT,CASSPGFGTGNTEAFF
TRBJ2-3,few,TRBV5-4,TRBD2,TGTGCCAGCAGCTTGTGGCGGGGGGATTCGGCTGATACGCAGTATTTT,CASSLWRGDSADTQYF
TRBJ1-1,few,TRBV5-8,TRBD1,TGTGCCAGCAACCCCGGGACAGTGAACACTGAAGCTTTCTTT,CASNPGTVNTEAFF
TRBJ1-2,once,TRBV7-6,-,TGTGCCAGCAGCTTAGCGGCCAGCCTGGCGTCTGGTGGCTACACCTTC,CASSLAASLASGGYTF